This entry is about one TCR beta chain. Its specific antigen is unknown. Per-base quality was not reported, and no clone a single base away is much larger than it. In light of the paper, this sample's time point label describes: about 4 weeks on oral tofacitinib. Per the publication, the treatment or condition label means: oral pan-JAK inhibitor, 5-10 mg twice daily. Peripheral blood and lesional scalp punch biopsies were obtained from patients with alopecia areata. PBMCs were separated by density centrifugation and stained for CD3, CD4 and CD8, after which CD4+ and CD8+ T cells were sorted on a FACSAria. These data belong to a study of CD8+ T cells in alopecia areata (dated by TCRdb to 2016 to 2019). As for the study more broadly: Treated patients were enrolled in an open-label pilot trial of oral tofacitinib at 5 to 10 mg twice daily for moderate-to-severe alopecia areata. RNA came from the PAXgene miRNA kit for fixed scalp, the miRNeasy kit for PBMCs, and the RNeasy kit for mouse skin. Scalp clonality was compared across normal scalp (n=4), patchy alopecia areata scalp (n=8), and alopecia totalis/universalis scalp (n=8). High-throughput TCRbeta sequencing was used to examine T cell clonal expansion in alopecia areata in both the C3H/HeJ mouse model and human patients. Patients stayed on tofacitinib for 6 to 18 months and then had 6 months of follow-up off drug so that delayed response and recurrence could be assessed. Patients on tofacitinib were biopsied at baseline and after 4 and 24 weeks of treatment, and several of the patients also had a later scalp biopsy. TCRbeta CDR3 regions were amplified by immunoSEQ multiplex PCR with 35 Vbeta forward and 13 Jbeta reverse primers. The SALT score, which quantifies the percentage of affected scalp surface area, was used to measure disease severity in treated patients. Scalp tissue and sorted CD4+ and CD8+ peripheral blood T cells from patchy and totalis/universalis alopecia areata patients and from healthy controls were covered by human TCRbeta sequencing.

Library prep was done by the immunoSEQ multiplex PCR assay. For TCR sequencing, RNA was extracted from every sample and reverse transcribed into cDNA to serve as template. First-strand cDNA was synthesized using SuperScript III with a 2:1 mix of oligo-dT and random hexamers. A synthetic immune receptor repertoire was used to assess amplification bias, and residual bias was removed computationally. For the original study's pipeline: Raw reads were preprocessed to remove errors, and CDR3 was defined according to IMGT conventions as the region from the conserved cysteine to phenylalanine. Clonality was computed by normalizing Shannon entropy by log2 of the number of productive unique TCRs and subtracting the result from 1. CD4 or CD8 identity of scalp clones was inferred by cross-referencing scalp TCRbeta sequences with sorted blood CD4 and CD8 repertoires. In TCRdb, the immuneACCESS table is reduced to in-frame sequences with V and J assigned. These tables do not hold every clone; where another copy was compared, an unresolved V gene accounts for under half, and the others remain unexplained. The V and J calls and the clone size are those of that table, but D and trimming were determined from the DNA. This sample lists approximately 140,000 clones; 86% were detected once. The top ten constitute over 10% of the sample.

Broad study findings and their caveats: Tofacitinib significantly lowered scalp clonality and the number of expanded CD8+ clones among the top 100 scalp clones. Many expanded lesional clones persisted in scalp and blood during tofacitinib treatment, which may partly explain relapse after stopping treatment. Unlike mouse skin, where gammadelta T cells dominate, normal human skin contains resident alphabeta T cells that get sequenced too, which complicates analysis of the scalp TCR repertoire. Compared with normal scalp, lesional scalp had higher clonality and more expanded CD8+ clones, particularly in alopecia totalis/universalis, a pattern that suggests antigenic drive. Shared TCR sequences between patients were less evident than in mice, which may be partly attributable to HLA diversity in the patient population. Because the treated cohort was small and had just a single nonresponder, larger studies are needed to establish links between baseline CD8+ expansion and response.

From a lookup of the germline V gene, CDR1 and CDR2 are MGHRA and YSYEKL. At the junction V is shortened by 0 bases and J by 5 bases; bases outside the gene matches: 7. The CDR3 goes from the cysteine to the phenylalanine over 15 residues. CDR3 DNA only is kept here, 45 bases in frame from base 1. The receptor's source is a human donor with alopecia areata. The chain joins TRBV4-1 to TRBJ2-7; 7 bases in the middle match TRBD1. The sample consisted of CD8+ T cells sorted from blood, taken at week 4, from a patient treated with tofacitinib. The CDR3 reads as follows: CASSQDPGQAHEQYF. The nucleotides are TGCGCCAGCAGCCAAGACCCCGGACAGGCCCACGAGCAGTACTTC.